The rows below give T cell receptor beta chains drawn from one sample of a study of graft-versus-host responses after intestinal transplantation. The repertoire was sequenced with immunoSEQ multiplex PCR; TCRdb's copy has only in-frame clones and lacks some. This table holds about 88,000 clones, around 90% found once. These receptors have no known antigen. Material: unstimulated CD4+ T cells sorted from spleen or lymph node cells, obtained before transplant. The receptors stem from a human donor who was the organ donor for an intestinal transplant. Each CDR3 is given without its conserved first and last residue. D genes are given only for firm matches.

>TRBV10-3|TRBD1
AISDQGANSPLH
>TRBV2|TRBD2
ASNPAGVSGELF
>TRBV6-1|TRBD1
ASSEQGAYQPQH
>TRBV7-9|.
ASSFGANQETQY
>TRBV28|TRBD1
ASSLPRGQGAYNEQF
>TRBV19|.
ASSPGWGQEYGYT
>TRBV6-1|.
ASTLQGPYGYT
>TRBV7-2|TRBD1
ASSRQGRIYGYT
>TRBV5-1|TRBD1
ASSWTGEVEKLF
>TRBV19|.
ASTQGPSGTDTQY
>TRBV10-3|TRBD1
AISEAGGDTEAF
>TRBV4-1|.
ASSQGRGGGYGYT
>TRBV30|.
AWNRLSRVYTGNTEAF
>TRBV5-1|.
ASRGEAANYGYT
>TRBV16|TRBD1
ASRDRDILSGYT
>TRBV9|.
ASSPQQGYNQPQH
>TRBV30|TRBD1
AWTGQQNEKLF
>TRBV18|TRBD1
ASSPGWTGASQETQY
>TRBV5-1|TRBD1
ASSLAPGQGAHEQY
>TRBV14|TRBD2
ASSPRTSGNNEQF
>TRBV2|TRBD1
ASSSGQGNTEAF
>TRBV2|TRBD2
ASSSTSGTYNEQF
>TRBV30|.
AWGLRQETQY